This T cell receptor beta chain was retrieved from a study of response to subunit inactivated influenza vaccine. Findings and limits, study-wide: Only a handful of new T cells, the authors suggested, are recruited with each seasonal influenza vaccination.

This clonotype was seen repeatedly, ten times or more. Its antigen is undetermined. TCRdb independently ran MiXCR on the RT-PCR reads; one entry per CDR3 protein. This table holds over 150,000 distinct CDR3 sequences, approximately 9.2% found once. Germline V gives CDR1 SGHTA, CDR2 FQGNSA. The CDR3 loop spans 14 amino acids. V was cut by 4 bases and J by 4 bases, with 10 bases left in between. This sample comprised non-naive T cells sorted from PBMCs, obtained on the day of vaccination. The rearrangement links TRBV7-2 to TRBJ1-4; D perhaps matches TRBD1 (5 bases). The receptor was isolated from a man between 45 and 60 years old who received an inactivated influenza vaccine. DNA of the CDR3: TGTGCCAGCAGCTACGGGGACTATAATGAAAAACTGTTTTTT. Translating gives CASSYGDYNEKLFF.